Included here is one T cell receptor (beta chain) sequence, with context. In the authors' methods: Amplifying reference gene primers gave estimates of nucleated cell counts. Assay: immunoSEQ multiplex PCR; the TCRdb copy retains only in-frame clones and omits some. V and J calls and clone size are those listed in that table; D and trimming were worked out from the DNA. Here the sample spans 250,000 to 300,000 clones, 70% to 90% being singletons. The sample comes from a study of blood T cell repertoires in COVID-19. For the study at large: Samples taken during acute and convalescent COVID-19 were collected in the United States, Italy and Spain. Nucleic acid was either cDNA or gDNA, and it came from T cells, B-cell-depleted T cells, or PBMCs.

The CDR3 totals 18 residues. Germline-derived CDR1 and CDR2 are KGHSH and LQKENI. Deletions cut 3 bases from V and 0 bases from J, with 18 bases between. The chain has TRBV18 and TRBJ1-3; D remains unclear. The clonotype was recovered from a man aged 18 to 35 with active or convalescent COVID-19. The specimen sequenced was peripheral blood. The CDR3 nucleotides read TGTGCCAGCTCACCCAACCGGGTCCATTTATTCTCTGGAAACACCATATATTTT. Protein product: CASSPNRVHLFSGNTIYF.